This T cell receptor (beta chain) emerged from a study of T cell responses to AZD1222 COVID-19 vaccine. Regarding this clone: What it recognizes is unknown.

The method was immunoSEQ multiplex PCR; TCRdb's version includes in-frame clones alone and lacks a portion of them. The sample has 95,000 to 100,000 clones; roughly 87% are singletons. With 1 base removed from V and 0 bases from J, the gap between germline ends came to 7 bases. CDR1 is LGHDT, CDR2 YNNKEL, per germline (reference sequence). The length of the CDR3 is 15 residues. General observations from the study: Unmutated regions of variants are reportedly targeted by nearly half of spike-specific TCRs.

This receptor was identified in an adult in good health. J is TRBJ2-1 and V is TRBV3-1 (or the pseudogene TRBV3-2), with D unresolved. The input for sequencing was peripheral blood, taken on day 0 of AZD1222 vaccination. The CDR3 here is CASSQGVSSYNEQFF. The DNA of the CDR3 is TGTGCCAGCAGCCAAGGCGTGAGCTCCTACAATGAGCAGTTCTTC.